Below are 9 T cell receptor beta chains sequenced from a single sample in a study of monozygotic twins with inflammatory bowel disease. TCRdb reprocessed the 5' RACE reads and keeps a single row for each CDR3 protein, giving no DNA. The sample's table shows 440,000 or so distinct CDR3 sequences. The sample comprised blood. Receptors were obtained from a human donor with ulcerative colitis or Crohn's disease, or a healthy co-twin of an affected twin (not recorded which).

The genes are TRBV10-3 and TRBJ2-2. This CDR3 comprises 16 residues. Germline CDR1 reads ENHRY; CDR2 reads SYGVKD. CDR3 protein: CAISESIRGVTGELFF.

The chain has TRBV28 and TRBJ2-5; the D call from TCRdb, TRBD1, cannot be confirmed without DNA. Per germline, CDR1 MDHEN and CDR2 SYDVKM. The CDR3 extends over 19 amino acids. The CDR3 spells CASRASKGSGLNTEETQYF.

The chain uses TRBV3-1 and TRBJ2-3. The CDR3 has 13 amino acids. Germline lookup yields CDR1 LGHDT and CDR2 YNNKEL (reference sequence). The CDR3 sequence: CASSQERTDTQYF.

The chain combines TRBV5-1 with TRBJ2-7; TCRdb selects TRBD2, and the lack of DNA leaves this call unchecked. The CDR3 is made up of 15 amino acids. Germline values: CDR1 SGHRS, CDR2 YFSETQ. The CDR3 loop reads CASSLNAGGAYEQYF.

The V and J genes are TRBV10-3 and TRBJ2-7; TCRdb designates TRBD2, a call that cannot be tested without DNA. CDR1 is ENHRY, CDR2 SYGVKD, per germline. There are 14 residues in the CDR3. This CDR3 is CAVGSGTLKGEQYF.

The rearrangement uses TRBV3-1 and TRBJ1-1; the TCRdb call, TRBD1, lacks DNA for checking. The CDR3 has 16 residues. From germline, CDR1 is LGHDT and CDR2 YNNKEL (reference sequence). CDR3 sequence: CASSPGTGGFNTEAFF. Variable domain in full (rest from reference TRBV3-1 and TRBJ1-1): DTAVSQTPKYLVTQMGNDKSIKCEQNLGHDTMYWYKQDSKKFLKIMFSYNNKELIINETVPNRFSPKSPDKAHLNLHINSLELGDSAVYFCASSPGTGGFNTEAFFGQGTRLTVV.

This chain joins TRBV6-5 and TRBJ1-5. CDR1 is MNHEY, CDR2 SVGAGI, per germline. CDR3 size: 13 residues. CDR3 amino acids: CASSYREYQPQHF.

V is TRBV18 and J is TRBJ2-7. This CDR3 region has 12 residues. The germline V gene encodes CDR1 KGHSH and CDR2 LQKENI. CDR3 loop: CASSIDPYEQYF. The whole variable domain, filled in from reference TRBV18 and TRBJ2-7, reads NAGVMQNPRHLVRRRGQEARLRCSPMKGHSHVYWYRQLPEEGLKFMVYLQKENIIDESGMPKERFSAEFPKEGPSILRIQQVVRGDSAAYFCASSIDPYEQYFGPGTRLTVT.

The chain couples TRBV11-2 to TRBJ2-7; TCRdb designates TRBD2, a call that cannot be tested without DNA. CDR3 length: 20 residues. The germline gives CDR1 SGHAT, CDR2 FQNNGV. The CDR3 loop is CASSLEVWLGAGETLYEQYF.